Shown below are 24 T cell receptor beta chains from a single sample sequenced in a study of siplizumab effects on memory and regulatory T cells. Only in-frame clones appear in the TCRdb table, and some are missing; sequencing was by immunoSEQ multiplex PCR. The sample lists over 100,000 clones, 92% seen once, with around 0.75% in the top ten. The sample was Tregs sorted from blood. These receptors were obtained from a human donor in good health.

The chain carries TRBV20-1 and TRBJ1-2; D not certain. The CDR3 is 9 residues long. V was clipped by 2 bases and J by 7 bases, with 2 bases between them. Germline lookup yields CDR1 DFQATT and CDR2 SNEGSKA (reference sequence). CDR3 sequence: CSARIGYTF. The CDR3 bases are TGCAGTGCTAGAATTGGCTACACCTTC.

The chain employs TRBV9 and TRBJ2-7; TRBD2 agrees at 12 bases. Germline V lookup: CDR1 SGDLS, CDR2 YYNGEE. This CDR3 comprises 15 residues. V shed 4 bases and J 3 bases; nucleotides not matched to a gene: 5. CDR3 DNA: TGTGCCAGCAGCCCCCGGACTAGCGGGGACTACGAGCAGTACTTC. Its translation is CASSPRTSGDYEQYF. The entire variable domain, with the rest obtained from reference TRBV9 and TRBJ2-7, is as follows: DSGVTQTPKHLITATGQRVTLRCSPRSGDLSVYWYQQSLDQGLQFLIQYYNGEERAKGNILERFSAQQFPDLHSELNLSSLELGDSALYFCASSPRTSGDYEQYFGPGTRLTVT.

This sequence joins TRBV10-3 and TRBJ2-1, with 14 nucleotides matching TRBD2. V lost 6 bases to trimming and J lost 9 bases; unmatched junction nucleotides: 7. CDR3 length: 15 amino acids. The germline gives CDR1 ENHRY, CDR2 SYGVKD. Written as DNA, the CDR3 is TGTGCCATCAGCGCGGGACTAGCGGGAGTCATTGAGCAGTTCTTC. Encoded protein: CAISAGLAGVIEQFF.

The chain combines TRBV10-3 with TRBJ2-1, with 9 bases matching TRBD1. This CDR3 has 14 residues. Germline V lookup: CDR1 ENHRY, CDR2 SYGVKD. The V segment lost 9 bases and the J segment 11 bases; nucleotides outside the gene matches: 14. This chain's CDR3 is CAILATGGGGKQFF. The DNA for the CDR3 is TGTGCCATACTGGCGACAGGGGGTGGCGGAAAGCAGTTCTTC.

The sample holds a few counts of this clone. The chain is built from TRBV19 and TRBJ2-6; D remains ambiguous. V was trimmed by 5 bases and J by 0 bases, leaving 14 bases between them. Germline V lookup: CDR1 LNHDA, CDR2 SQIVND (reference sequence). The CDR3 contains 17 residues. DNA of the CDR3: TGTGCCAGTAGTCGCCTCCGACACATCTCTGGGGCCAACGTCCTGACTTTC. It encodes CASSRLRHISGANVLTF. The variable domain in full, with the rest retrieved from reference TRBV19 and TRBJ2-6, is DGGITQSPKYLFRKEGQNVTLSCEQNLNHDAMYWYRQDPGQGLRLIYYSQIVNDFQKGDIAEGYSVSREKKESFPLTVTSAQKNPTAFYLCASSRLRHISGANVLTFGAGSRLTVL.

The chain combines TRBV19 with TRBJ2-5, with 9 bases identical to TRBD2. CDR1 and CDR2 from the germline V gene are LNHDA and SQIVND (reference sequence). The length of the CDR3 is 15 residues. V lost 1 base, J lost 4 bases, and 4 bases stayed unmatched. The CDR3 protein is CASSIGPSGIETQYF. DNA for the CDR3: TGTGCCAGTAGTATAGGACCTAGCGGGATAGAGACCCAGTACTTC.

This clone occurred a few times. J is TRBJ1-5 and V is TRBV19; a possible D gene is TRBD1 (5 bases). Germline CDR1 LNHDA, CDR2 SQIVND (reference sequence). The length of the CDR3 is 14 residues. Trimming pared 6 bases from V and 6 bases from J, leaving 15 bases between. CDR3 DNA sequence: TGTGCCAGTAGCCGGGGACGCTCCGGTCAGCCCCAGCATTTT. Protein product: CASSRGRSGQPQHF.

The chain recombines TRBV29-1 with TRBJ1-2; 10 positions agree with TRBD1. The CDR3 has 13 residues. Germline CDR1 and CDR2: SQVTM and ANQGSEA. J lost 8 bases, V lost 4 bases, and 7 bases had no gene match. Here the CDR3 reads CSVGTGGNRGYTF. For the CDR3, the DNA is TGCAGCGTTGGGACAGGGGGGAATCGGGGCTACACCTTC.

This chain links TRBV2 with TRBJ2-1; D possibly corresponds to TRBD2 (6 bases). Trimming cost V 3 bases and J 2 bases, with 11 bases left between them. The germline V gene encodes CDR1 SNHLY and CDR2 FYNNEI. The CDR3 is 15 amino acids. The CDR3 nucleotides read TGTGCCAGCAGTGATTGGGGGGTGGCCTACAATGAGCAGTTCTTC. It specifies CASSDWGVAYNEQFF.

Concerning this clone: The sample holds other DNA sequences that translate to the same CDR3. J is TRBJ1-2 and V is TRBV19, with D maybe TRBD1 (5 bases). Germline lookup yields CDR1 LNHDA and CDR2 SQIVND (reference sequence). This CDR3 has 13 amino acids. V shed 3 bases and J shed 3 bases, with 8 bases lying between them. CDR3 sequence reads: CASSIEGYYGYTF. The CDR3 bases are TGTGCCAGTAGTATCGAGGGGTACTATGGCTACACCTTC. The variable domain in full, completed from reference TRBV19 and TRBJ1-2, reads DGGITQSPKYLFRKEGQNVTLSCEQNLNHDAMYWYRQDPGQGLRLIYYSQIVNDFQKGDIAEGYSVSREKKESFPLTVTSAQKNPTAFYLCASSIEGYYGYTFGSGTRLTVV.

The rearrangement uses TRBV2 and TRBJ1-2; the D is unclear. Between the trimmed V and J ends, which lost 4 bases and 7 bases, there was a span of 13 bases. This CDR3 contains 13 residues. CDR1 is SNHLY and CDR2 is FYNNEI in the germline V gene. In nucleotides, the CDR3 is TGTGCCAGCAGTGGTCCGGGCGGGAGTGGCTACACCTTC. This sequence encodes CASSGPGGSGYTF.

As to this clone: The junction and the germline gene differ at one end; a read error may be behind it. V and J are TRBV6-5 and TRBJ2-1, with 8 bases matching TRBD2. The length of the CDR3 is 12 residues. Germline CDR1 MNHEY, CDR2 SVGAGI. Here the CDR3 DNA reads TGTGCCAGCACCCCGAGCGGGAGAAACGCGATCTTC. Its translation: CASTPSGRNAIF.

V is TRBV2 and J is TRBJ1-6; weak D call: TRBD1 (6 bases). Germline CDR1 and CDR2: SNHLY and FYNNEI. V was clipped by 5 bases and J by 9 bases, with 11 bases between them. The CDR3 totals 13 residues. For the CDR3, the DNA is TGTGCCAGCAGTTCAGGGGTCGGTTCACCCCTCCACTTT. Its protein product is CASSSGVGSPLHF.

CDR3 nucleotide sequence: TGTGCCAGCAAATCATACGGCGGGGGCTACTACGAGCAGTACTTC. It is translated as CASKSYGGGYYEQYF. The rearrangement joins TRBV27 to TRBJ2-7; D is possibly TRBD2 (7 bases). The CDR3 consists of 15 residues. CDR1 MNHEY and CDR2 SMNVEV come from the germline V gene (reference sequence). V lost 7 bases, J lost 3 bases, and 19 bases lay in between.

V is TRBV6-5 and J is TRBJ2-7; TRBD2 matches 7 bases. The germline V gene has CDR1 MNHEY and CDR2 SVGAGI. Trimming cost V 6 bases and J 5 bases; bases outside gene matches: 7. This CDR3 has 13 residues. In DNA form, the CDR3 reads TGTGCCAGCAGAGTACTAGCGTCCCACGAGCAGTACTTC. Its translation: CASRVLASHEQYF.

The chain joins TRBV15 to TRBJ2-1; TRBD1 agrees at 7 bases. This CDR3 has 14 residues. V shed 9 bases and J 5 bases; nucleotides not matched to a gene: 10. Looked up from germline, CDR1 is LNHNV and CDR2 is YYDKDF (reference sequence). The CDR3 region has the DNA TGTGCCACGAACCCCGGACAGGCTCACAATGAGCAGTTCTTC. Translating gives CATNPGQAHNEQFF.

J is TRBJ2-2 and V is TRBV7-8, with D unclear. Trimming shortened V by 1 base and J by 1 base, and 16 bases separated the two germline ends. Germline CDR1 reads SGHVS; CDR2 reads FQNEAQ. The CDR3 has 18 residues. Written as DNA, the CDR3 is TGTGCCAGCAGCTTAGTTCTAGGTCTTAGGGAGAACACCGGGGAGCTGTTTTTT. It encodes CASSLVLGLRENTGELFF.

The V gene is TRBV18, the J gene TRBJ1-1, with a tentative D call TRBD1 (5 bases). This CDR3 is 13 amino acids long. Trimming cost V 2 bases and J 7 bases, with 11 bases left between them. Germline CDR1 and CDR2: KGHSH and LQKENI. The CDR3 region has the DNA TGTGCCAGCTCACCATTGGGCCAGGGTGAAGCTTTCTTT. It is translated as CASSPLGQGEAFF.

The V and J genes are TRBV5-5 and TRBJ1-1; weak D call: TRBD1 (6 bases). Trimming removed 4 bases from V and 1 base from J, with 14 bases in between. The CDR3 length is 15 residues. Germline-derived CDR1 and CDR2 are SGHKS and YYEKEE (reference sequence). As DNA, the CDR3 is TGTGCCAGCAGCGCCCGGGGGACACCGAACACTGAAGCTTTCTTT. Its translation is CASSARGTPNTEAFF.

The chain carries TRBV5-5 and TRBJ2-7; the match to TRBD1 covers 7 bases. V dropped 5 bases and J dropped 4; count of bases not matched to a gene: 6. CDR3 length: 13 residues. Germline V gives CDR1 SGHKS, CDR2 YYEKEE (reference sequence). The CDR3 spells CASRRQGNYEQYF. The CDR3 region has the DNA TGTGCCAGCAGAAGACAGGGAAATTACGAGCAGTACTTC.

J is TRBJ1-2 and V is TRBV7-2; no clear D. CDR3 length equals 16 residues. The V end was cut by 7 bases, the J end by 1 base, with 19 bases between. CDR1 SGHTA and CDR2 FQGNSA come from the germline V gene. The CDR3 DNA is TGTGCCAGCACCCTAGATTGGGCGGCGGTTAACTATGGCTACACCTTC. Translating gives CASTLDWAAVNYGYTF. The variable domain in full, completed from reference TRBV7-2 and TRBJ1-2, reads GAGVSQSPSNKVTEKGKDVELRCDPISGHTALYWYRQSLGQGLEFLIYFQGNSAPDKSGLPSDRFSAERTGGSVSTLTIQRTQQEDSAVYLCASTLDWAAVNYGYTFGSGTRLTVV.

V usage is TRBV5-1 and J usage is TRBJ2-7, with D possibly called TRBD1 or TRBD2 (5 bases each). V was clipped by 4 bases and J by 1 base, with 9 bases between them. CDR1 SGHRS and CDR2 YFSETQ come from the germline V gene. This CDR3 spans 13 amino acids. The CDR3 protein is CASSVGVSYEQYF. The CDR3 nucleotides are TGCGCCAGCAGCGTGGGGGTTTCCTACGAGCAGTACTTC. Using reference TRBV5-1 and TRBJ2-7 for the parts outside the CDR3, the full variable domain is KAGVTQTPRYLIKTRGQQVTLSCSPISGHRSVSWYQQTPGQGLQFLFEYFSETQRNKGNFPGRFSGRQFSNSRSEMNVSTLELGDSALYLCASSVGVSYEQYFGPGTRLTVT.

This clone was seen once. The CDR3 DNA follows: TGCGCCAGCAGCCCGATTCCCCAGGGGGCCTCGGAGACCCAGTACTTC. Amino acids: CASSPIPQGASETQYF. This chain links TRBV4-1 with TRBJ2-5, with 8 bases lining up with TRBD1. Losses at the gene ends were 4 bases for V and 5 bases for J; bases not matched to a gene: 12. The CDR3 has 16 residues. CDR1 and CDR2 from the germline V gene are MGHRA and YSYEKL.

The chain combines TRBV5-1 with TRBJ2-3, with D unclear. The CDR3 is 13 amino acids. The V end lost 5 bases, the J end lost 6 bases, and 13 bases lay between the germline ends. CDR1 and CDR2 from the germline V gene are SGHRS and YFSETQ. The CDR3 is CASSGINSDTQYF. CDR3 DNA: TGCGCCAGCAGTGGGATAAATTCGGATACGCAGTATTTT.